Reported below is one TCR beta chain. V was pared by 4 bases and J by 0 bases, with 3 bases of the junction left unmatched. The CDR3 contains 14 residues. The germline CDR1 and CDR2 sequences are LGHDT and YNNKEL (reference sequence). The data derive from a study of T cell repertoires in cytomegalovirus infection. TCRdb processed the reads anew with MiXCR; each CDR3 protein has one entry. The sample contains fewer than 200,000 distinct CDR3 sequences, around an eighth of which appear only once. The clonotype was recovered from a human donor in good health (CMV status not recorded). Some clones in this sample may be carry-over from other donors' samples. The V call is TRBV3-1, the J call TRBJ2-7; 7 nucleotides line up with TRBD2. The specimen was PBMCs. In DNA form, the CDR3 reads TGTGCCAGCAGCCTTCAGCGGGGCTCCTACGAGCAGTACTTC. Translated, it gives CASSLQRGSYEQYF.